This TCR beta chain was identified during a study of blood T cell repertoires in COVID-19 (TCRdb year 2020). Turning to the overall study: Samples covering the acute and convalescent phases of COVID-19 were provided by collaborators in the United States, Italy and Spain. A freely available public database, intended as a resource for researchers studying the immune response to SARS-CoV-2, is where the repertoires were released. Where available, HLA class I and class II types were taken from metadata supplied by the sample provider and were not determined by assay-based typing. The prospective study material was composed of cDNA or gDNA derived from T cells, B-cell-depleted T cells, or PBMCs. The dataset comprised deeply sampled blood TCRbeta repertoires from subjects exposed to, actively infected with, or recovered from COVID-19. A de-identified subject ID, COVID-19 status, age in years and sex were almost always included in the sample metadata. The samples were drawn from the first 160 participants of the ongoing ImmuneRACE study and from 1,254 subjects provided by 6 global collaborators. The paper's findings and limits, for the study overall: Clinical and demographic metadata were provided uncurated, with the amount varying by source and participant.

The CDR3, cysteine through phenylalanine, is 12 amino acids long. Only CDR3 DNA remains: 36 bases, in frame from the first base. TCRbeta CDR3 regions were amplified from genomic DNA using the immunoSEQ Assay, a bias-controlled multiplex PCR. The study's processing was this. Within the assay, amplification of reference gene primers was used to estimate how many nucleated cells each sample contained. Sequence reads were collapsed and filtered to measure the absolute abundance of every unique TCRbeta CDR3 rearrangement. For each sample, productive Simpson clonality was calculated by taking the square root of Simpson's diversity index across productive rearrangements. As stored in TCRdb, this immuneACCESS dataset retains in-frame rearrangements with V and J assigned. A fraction of the clones does not appear; measured against another copy, unresolved V genes explain less than half of the discrepancy, and the remainder lacks a known reason. From that table come the V and J calls and clone size; the DNA was used to work out D and trimming. The sample table shows 280,000 or so clones, and roughly 87% are seen once. Roughly 13% of the sample is in the top ten clones.

About this clone itself: Its antigen remains unidentified. It has no much larger one-base neighbor in the sample; base qualities were not kept.

Collaborating institutions collected whole blood in K2EDTA tubes following their own protocols. For TCRbeta analysis, collaborators shipped samples as frozen whole blood, isolated PBMCs, or DNA extracted from either of those sample types. The sample taken for sequencing was peripheral blood. Recombination linked TRBV21-1 to TRBJ1-1; the table calls TRBD1, which could not be checked here. TRBV21-1 is a documented pseudogene. This clonotype originated in a human donor in a cohort sampled during active COVID-19. The nucleotide sequence reads as follows: TGTGCCAGCAGCACGGACAGGGTTGGGTCTTTCTTT. Its protein product is CASSTDRVGSFF.